This TCR beta chain originates from a study of blood T cell repertoires in COVID-19. The CDR3 has 11 residues. Germline CDR1 SEHNR, CDR2 FQNEAQ (reference sequence). Trimming shortened V by 4 bases and J by 9 bases, and 7 bases separated the two germline ends. TCRdb's table, derived via immunoSEQ multiplex PCR, lists solely in-frame clones and lacks some. The data show about 400,000 clones, 85% to 90% seen once. The source is a woman aged 25 to 39 with acute or convalescent COVID-19. The chain combines TRBV7-9 with TRBJ2-1; no clear D. Sequencing was performed on peripheral blood. The CDR3 here is CASSSRREQFF. The DNA of the CDR3 is TGTGCCAGCAGCTCGAGGCGTGAGCAGTTCTTC.